A selection of T cell receptor beta chains follows, all from one sample in a study of blood T cells in healthy people across ages. TCRdb processed the 5' RACE reads anew with MiXCR; each CDR3 protein has one entry. The table includes under 2,000,000 distinct CDR3 sequences, roughly 50% detected once. The specimen sequenced was blood. The receptor source for this set is a woman aged 40 to 55 in good health. Each CDR3 is given without its conserved first and last residue. A D gene is named only where the DNA matches it firmly.

CDR3aa,j_gene,v_gene,d_gene
ASSQEATNEKLF,TRBJ1-4,TRBV3-1,NA
SALIPSGRFTDTQY,TRBJ2-3,TRBV20-1,TRBD2
ASSLGLAGGAGTDTQY,TRBJ2-3,TRBV27,TRBD2
SATGTSGVTNEQY,TRBJ2-5,TRBV20-1,TRBD2
ASRGTGGDTQY,TRBJ2-3,TRBV2,TRBD1
ASSQEASGGYNEQF,TRBJ2-1,TRBV4-3,TRBD2
ASSLQPGARLSSDTQY,TRBJ2-3,TRBV4-3,NA
SAREAGGDNEQF,TRBJ2-1,TRBV20-1,TRBD2
ASSPEAGVETQY,TRBJ2-5,TRBV12-3/TRBV12-4,TRBD2
SVERSGGNTEAF,TRBJ1-1,TRBV29-1,NA
ASGGQGDGYT,TRBJ1-2,TRBV6-1,TRBD1
ASSATSYQETQY,TRBJ2-5,TRBV7-2,NA
ASSKTGTSGGGQF,TRBJ2-1,TRBV11-1,TRBD2
ASSPWTSGETQY,TRBJ2-5,TRBV5-1,TRBD2
ASRLIGDTYEQY,TRBJ2-7,TRBV7-2,NA
SARRDRYQPQH,TRBJ1-5,TRBV20-1,TRBD1
SARDAGSFNEQF,TRBJ2-1,TRBV20-1,NA
ASSFSRTGISYEQY,TRBJ2-7,TRBV7-2,TRBD1
ASSQMIGATNEKLF,TRBJ1-4,TRBV3-1,NA
SASGAGISYEQY,TRBJ2-7,TRBV29-1,NA
ASSGGTGHGYT,TRBJ1-2,TRBV3-1,TRBD1
VSAPGGGAYNKQF,TRBJ2-1,TRBV7-3,TRBD2
AISAGPGQTGGTEAF,TRBJ1-1,TRBV10-3,TRBD1
ASSLDIDSYEQY,TRBJ2-7,TRBV7-8,NA
SAKIAGAKNIQY,TRBJ2-4,TRBV20-1,TRBD2